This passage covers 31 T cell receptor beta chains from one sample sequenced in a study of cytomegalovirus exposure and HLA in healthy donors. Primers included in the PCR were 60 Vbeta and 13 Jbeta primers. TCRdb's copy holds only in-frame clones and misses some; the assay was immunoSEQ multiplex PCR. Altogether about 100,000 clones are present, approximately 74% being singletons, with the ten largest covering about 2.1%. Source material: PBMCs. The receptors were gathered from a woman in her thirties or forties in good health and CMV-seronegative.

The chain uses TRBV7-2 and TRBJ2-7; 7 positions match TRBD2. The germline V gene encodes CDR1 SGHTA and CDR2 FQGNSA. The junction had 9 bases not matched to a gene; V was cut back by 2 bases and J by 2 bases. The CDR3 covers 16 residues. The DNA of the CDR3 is TGTGCCAGCAGCTTACAGAGCGGCGGGGGTCCCTACGAGCAGTACTTC. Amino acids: CASSLQSGGGPYEQYF.

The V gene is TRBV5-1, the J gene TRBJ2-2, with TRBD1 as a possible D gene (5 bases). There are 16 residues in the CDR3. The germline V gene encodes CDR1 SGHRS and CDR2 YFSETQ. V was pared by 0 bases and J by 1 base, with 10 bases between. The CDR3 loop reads CASSLARQGNTGELFF. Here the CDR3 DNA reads TGCGCCAGCAGCTTGGCCAGGCAGGGGAACACCGGGGAGCTGTTTTTT.

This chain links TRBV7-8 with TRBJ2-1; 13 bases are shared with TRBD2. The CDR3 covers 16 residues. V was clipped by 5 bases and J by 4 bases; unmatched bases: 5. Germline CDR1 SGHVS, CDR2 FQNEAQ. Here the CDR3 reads CASSDPLAGGYNEQFF. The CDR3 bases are TGTGCCAGCAGCGACCCACTAGCGGGGGGGTACAATGAGCAGTTCTTC.

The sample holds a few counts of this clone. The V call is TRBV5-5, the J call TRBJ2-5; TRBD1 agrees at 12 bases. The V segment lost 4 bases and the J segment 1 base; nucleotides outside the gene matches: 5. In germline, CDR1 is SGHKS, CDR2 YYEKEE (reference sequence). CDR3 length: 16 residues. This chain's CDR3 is CASSPGTGGTQETQYF. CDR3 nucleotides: TGTGCCAGCAGCCCGGGGACAGGGGGCACCCAAGAGACCCAGTACTTC.

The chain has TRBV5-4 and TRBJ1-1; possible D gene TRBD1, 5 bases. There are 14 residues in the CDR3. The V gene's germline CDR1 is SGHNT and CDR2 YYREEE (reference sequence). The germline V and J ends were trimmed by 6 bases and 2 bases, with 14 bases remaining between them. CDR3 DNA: TGTGCCAGCACCCGACAGTATGGCAACACTGAAGCTTTCTTT. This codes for CASTRQYGNTEAFF.

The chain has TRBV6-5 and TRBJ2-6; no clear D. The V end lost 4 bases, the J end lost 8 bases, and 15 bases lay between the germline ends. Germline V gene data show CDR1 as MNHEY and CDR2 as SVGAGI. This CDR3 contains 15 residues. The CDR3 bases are TGTGCCAGCAGTTCCCCCTTCCCTGCGACCAACGTCCTGACTTTC. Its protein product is CASSSPFPATNVLTF.

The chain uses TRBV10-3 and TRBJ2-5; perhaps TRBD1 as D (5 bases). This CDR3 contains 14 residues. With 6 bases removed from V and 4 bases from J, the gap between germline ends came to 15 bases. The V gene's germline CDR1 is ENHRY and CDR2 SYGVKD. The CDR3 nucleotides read TGTGCCATCAGGGATGACAGTAAATTAGAGACCCAGTACTTC. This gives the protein CAIRDDSKLETQYF.

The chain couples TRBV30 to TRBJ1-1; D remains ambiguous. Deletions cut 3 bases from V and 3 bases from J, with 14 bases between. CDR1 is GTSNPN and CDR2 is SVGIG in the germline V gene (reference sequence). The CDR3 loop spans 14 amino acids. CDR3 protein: CAWSTQEEYTEAFF. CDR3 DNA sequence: TGTGCCTGGAGCACCCAGGAGGAGTACACTGAAGCTTTCTTT.

The DNA for the CDR3 is TGCGCCAGCAGCCTGGGACCAGAGGTAGAGACCCAGTACTTC. Residues: CASSLGPEVETQYF. The chain couples TRBV5-1 to TRBJ2-5, with D possibly being TRBD1 or TRBD2 (5 bases each). Trimming shortened V by 4 bases and J by 4 bases, and 14 bases separated the two germline ends. Looked up from germline, CDR1 is SGHRS and CDR2 is YFSETQ. The CDR3 extends over 14 amino acids.

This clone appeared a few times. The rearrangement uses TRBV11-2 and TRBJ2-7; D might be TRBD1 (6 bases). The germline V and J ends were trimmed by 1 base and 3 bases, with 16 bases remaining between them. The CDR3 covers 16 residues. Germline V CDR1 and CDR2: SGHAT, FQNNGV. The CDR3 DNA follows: TGTGCCAGCAGCTTAGGCCCTCGGGGACAAGTCTACGAGCAGTACTTC. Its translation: CASSLGPRGQVYEQYF.

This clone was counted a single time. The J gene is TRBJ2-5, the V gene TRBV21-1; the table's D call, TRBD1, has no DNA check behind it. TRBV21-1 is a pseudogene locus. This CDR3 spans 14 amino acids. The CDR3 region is CASSKVDRAETQYF. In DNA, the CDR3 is TGTGCCAGCAGCAAAGTCGACAGGGCGGAGACCCAGTACTTC.

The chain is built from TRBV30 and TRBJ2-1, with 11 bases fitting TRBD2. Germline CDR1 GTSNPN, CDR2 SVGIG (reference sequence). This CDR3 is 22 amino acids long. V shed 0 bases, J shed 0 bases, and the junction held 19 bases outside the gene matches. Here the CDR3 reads CAWSVYGGTVGTSGYSYNEQFF. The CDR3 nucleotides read TGTGCCTGGAGTGTATATGGTGGGACCGTCGGGACTAGCGGCTACTCCTACAATGAGCAGTTCTTC.

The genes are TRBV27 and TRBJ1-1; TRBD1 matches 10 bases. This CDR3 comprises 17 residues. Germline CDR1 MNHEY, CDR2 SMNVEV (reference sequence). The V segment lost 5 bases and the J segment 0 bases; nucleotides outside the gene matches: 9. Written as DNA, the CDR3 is TGTGCCAGCAGTCCAGCGCGACAGGGGGCTTTGAACACTGAAGCTTTCTTT. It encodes CASSPARQGALNTEAFF.

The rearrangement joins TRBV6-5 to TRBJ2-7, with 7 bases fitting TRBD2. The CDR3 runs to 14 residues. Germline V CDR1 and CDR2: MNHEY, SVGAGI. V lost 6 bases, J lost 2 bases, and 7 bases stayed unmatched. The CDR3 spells CASSPSSGTYEQYF. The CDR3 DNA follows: TGTGCCAGCAGCCCGTCTAGCGGTACCTACGAGCAGTACTTC.

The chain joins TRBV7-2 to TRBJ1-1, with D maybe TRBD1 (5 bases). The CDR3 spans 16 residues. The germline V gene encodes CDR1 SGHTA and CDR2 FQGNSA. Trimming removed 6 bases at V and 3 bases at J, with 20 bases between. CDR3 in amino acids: CASRHRDRGGDTEAFF. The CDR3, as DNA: TGTGCCAGCAGACACCGGGACCGCGGGGGGGACACTGAAGCTTTCTTT. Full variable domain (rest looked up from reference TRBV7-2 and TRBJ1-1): GAGVSQSPSNKVTEKGKDVELRCDPISGHTALYWYRQSLGQGLEFLIYFQGNSAPDKSGLPSDRFSAERTGGSVSTLTIQRTQQEDSAVYLCASRHRDRGGDTEAFFGQGTRLTVV.

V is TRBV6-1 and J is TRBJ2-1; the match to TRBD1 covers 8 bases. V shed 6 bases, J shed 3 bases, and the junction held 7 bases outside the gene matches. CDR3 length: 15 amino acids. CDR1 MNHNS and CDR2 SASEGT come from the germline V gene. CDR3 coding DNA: TGTGCCAGCAGGCAGGACAGGGATCTCTACAATGAGCAGTTCTTC. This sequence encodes CASRQDRDLYNEQFF.

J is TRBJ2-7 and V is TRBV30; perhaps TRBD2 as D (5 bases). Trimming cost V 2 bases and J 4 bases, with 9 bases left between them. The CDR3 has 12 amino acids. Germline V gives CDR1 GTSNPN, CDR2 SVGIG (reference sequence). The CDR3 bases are TGTGCCTGGAGTACCGGGGATTACGAGCAGTACTTC. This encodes CAWSTGDYEQYF. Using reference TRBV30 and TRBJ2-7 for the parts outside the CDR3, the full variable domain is SQTIHQWPATLVQPVGSPLSLECTVEGTSNPNLYWYRQAAGRGLQLLFYSVGIGQISSEVPQNLSASRPQDRQFILSSKKLLLSDSGFYLCAWSTGDYEQYFGPGTRLTVT.

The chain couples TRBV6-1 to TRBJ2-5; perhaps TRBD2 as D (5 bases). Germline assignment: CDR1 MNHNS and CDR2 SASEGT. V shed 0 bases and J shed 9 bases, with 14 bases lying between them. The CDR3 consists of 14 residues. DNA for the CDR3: TGTGCCAGCAGTGAAGCCTGGTTGGAGGAGGCCCAGTACTTC. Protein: CASSEAWLEEAQYF.

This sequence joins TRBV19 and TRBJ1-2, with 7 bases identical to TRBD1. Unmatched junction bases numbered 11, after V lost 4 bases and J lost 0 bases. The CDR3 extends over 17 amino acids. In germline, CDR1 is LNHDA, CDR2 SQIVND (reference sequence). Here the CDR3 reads CASSTTPGTAPNYGYTF. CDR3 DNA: TGTGCCAGTAGTACGACACCCGGGACAGCTCCTAACTATGGCTACACCTTC.

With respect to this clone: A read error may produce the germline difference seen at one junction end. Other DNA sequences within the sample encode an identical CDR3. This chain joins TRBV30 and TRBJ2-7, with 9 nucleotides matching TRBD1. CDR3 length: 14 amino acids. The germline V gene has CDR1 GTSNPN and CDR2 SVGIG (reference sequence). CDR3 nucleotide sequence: TGCGCCTGGAGCCCGGGACAGGGATTTGACGAGCAGTACTTC. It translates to CAWSPGQGFDEQYF.

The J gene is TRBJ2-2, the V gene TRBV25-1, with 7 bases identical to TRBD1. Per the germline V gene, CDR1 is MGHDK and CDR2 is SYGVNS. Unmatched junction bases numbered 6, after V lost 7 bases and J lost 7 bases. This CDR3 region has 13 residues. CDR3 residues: CASISRTGGELFF. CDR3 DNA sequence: TGTGCCAGCATTTCCAGGACAGGCGGGGAGCTGTTTTTT.

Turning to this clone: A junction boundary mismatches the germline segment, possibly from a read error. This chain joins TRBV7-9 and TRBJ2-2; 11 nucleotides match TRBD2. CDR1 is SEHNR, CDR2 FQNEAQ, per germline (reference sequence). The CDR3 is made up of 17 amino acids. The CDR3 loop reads CSSSLGGLAANTGELFF. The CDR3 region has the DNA TGTTCCAGCAGCTTAGGGGGACTAGCGGCGAACACCGGGGAGCTGTTTTTT.

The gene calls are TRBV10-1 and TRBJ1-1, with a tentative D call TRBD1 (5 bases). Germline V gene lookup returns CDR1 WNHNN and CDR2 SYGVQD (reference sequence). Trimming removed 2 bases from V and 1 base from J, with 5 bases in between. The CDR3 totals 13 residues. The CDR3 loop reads CASSEQGNTEAFF. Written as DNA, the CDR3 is TGCGCCAGCAGTGAGCAGGGGAACACTGAAGCTTTCTTT.

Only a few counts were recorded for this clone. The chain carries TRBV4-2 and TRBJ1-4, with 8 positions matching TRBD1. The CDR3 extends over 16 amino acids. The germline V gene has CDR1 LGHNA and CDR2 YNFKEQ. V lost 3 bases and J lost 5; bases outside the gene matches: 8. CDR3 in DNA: TGTGCCAGCAGCCAGGACAGGGTCGGGGGGAATGAAAAACTGTTTTTT. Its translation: CASSQDRVGGNEKLFF.

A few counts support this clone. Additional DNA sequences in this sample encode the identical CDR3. The CDR3 loop is CASSMDRVNTEAFF. CDR3 DNA: TGTGCCAGTAGTATGGACAGGGTGAACACTGAAGCTTTCTTT. The chain joins TRBV19 to TRBJ1-1, with 8 bases matching TRBD1. Germline V CDR1 and CDR2: LNHDA, SQIVND (reference sequence). V shed 3 bases and J 0 bases; nucleotides not matched to a gene: 0. The CDR3 contains 14 residues.

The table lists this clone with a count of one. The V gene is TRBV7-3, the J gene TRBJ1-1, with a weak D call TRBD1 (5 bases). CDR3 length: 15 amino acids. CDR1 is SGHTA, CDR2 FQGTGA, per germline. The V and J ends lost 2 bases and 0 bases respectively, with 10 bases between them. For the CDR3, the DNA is TGTGCCAGCAGCTTAGTTGCAGGGATGAACACTGAAGCTTTCTTT. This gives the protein CASSLVAGMNTEAFF.

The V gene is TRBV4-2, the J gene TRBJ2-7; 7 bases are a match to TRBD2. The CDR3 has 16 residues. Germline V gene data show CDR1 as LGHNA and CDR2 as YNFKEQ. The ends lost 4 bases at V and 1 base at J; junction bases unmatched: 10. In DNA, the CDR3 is TGTGCCAGCAGCCCGCGCGGCGGGGGAGGGTCCTACGAGCAGTACTTC. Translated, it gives CASSPRGGGGSYEQYF.

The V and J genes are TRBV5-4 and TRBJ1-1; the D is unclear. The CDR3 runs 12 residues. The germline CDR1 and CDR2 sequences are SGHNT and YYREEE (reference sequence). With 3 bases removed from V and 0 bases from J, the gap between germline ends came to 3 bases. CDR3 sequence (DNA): TGTGCCAGCAGCTCAGTGAACACTGAAGCTTTCTTT. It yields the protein CASSSVNTEAFF.

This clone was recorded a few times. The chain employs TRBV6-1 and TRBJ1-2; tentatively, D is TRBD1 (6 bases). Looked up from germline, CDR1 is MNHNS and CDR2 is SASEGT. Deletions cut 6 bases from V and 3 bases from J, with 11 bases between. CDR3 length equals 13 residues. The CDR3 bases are TGTGCCAGCAGGGTTCAGGGGTACTATGGCTACACCTTC. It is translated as CASRVQGYYGYTF.

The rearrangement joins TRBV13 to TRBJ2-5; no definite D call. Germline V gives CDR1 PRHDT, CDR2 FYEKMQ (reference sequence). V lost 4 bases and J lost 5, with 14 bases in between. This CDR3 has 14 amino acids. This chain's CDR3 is CASSSGQNWETQYF. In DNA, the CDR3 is TGTGCCAGCAGCTCTGGCCAGAATTGGGAGACCCAGTACTTC.

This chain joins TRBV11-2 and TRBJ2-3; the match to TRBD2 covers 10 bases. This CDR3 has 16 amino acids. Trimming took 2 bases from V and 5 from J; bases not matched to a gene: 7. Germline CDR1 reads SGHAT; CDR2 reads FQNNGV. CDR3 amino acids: CASSLRASGSLDTQYF. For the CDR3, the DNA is TGTGCCAGCAGCTTAAGGGCTAGCGGGAGCTTAGATACGCAGTATTTT. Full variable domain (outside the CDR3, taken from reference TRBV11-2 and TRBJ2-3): EAGVAQSPRYKIIEKRQSVAFWCNPISGHATLYWYQQILGQGPKLLIQFQNNGVVDDSQLPKDRFSAERLKGVDSTLKIQPAKLEDSAVYLCASSLRASGSLDTQYFGPGTRLTVL.